This passage covers 27 T cell receptor beta chains from one sample sequenced in a study of cytomegalovirus exposure and HLA in healthy donors. The PCR employed 60 Vbeta primers together with 13 Jbeta primers. Produced via immunoSEQ multiplex PCR; TCRdb's table is partial and in-frame only. The sample records 70,000 or so clones, roughly 82% being singletons. The sequenced sample consisted of PBMCs. These receptor sequences come from a man younger than 30 in good health and CMV-seronegative.

This clone showed up just once. The CDR3 here is CASRETGLQGGYTF. The CDR3 coding sequence is TGTGCCAGCAGAGAAACAGGCCTCCAGGGGGGCTACACCTTC. The J gene is TRBJ1-2, the V gene TRBV6-5, with TRBD1 as a possible D gene (6 bases). The CDR3 is made up of 14 amino acids. V lost 6 bases to trimming and J lost 8 bases, with 19 bases between them. From germline, CDR1 is MNHEY and CDR2 SVGAGI.

The chain uses TRBV7-8 and TRBJ2-7; 10 bases align to TRBD2. V lost 5 bases, J lost 3 bases, and 25 bases stayed unmatched. Germline V lookup: CDR1 SGHVS, CDR2 FQNEAQ. The CDR3 length is 21 residues. The CDR3 nucleotides read TGTGCCAGCAGCCCTCGCGGGTGGACTAGCGGAGAGGCCAGTCACTACTACGAGCAGTACTTC. This encodes CASSPRGWTSGEASHYYEQYF.

The V call is TRBV5-5, the J call TRBJ2-2; D may be TRBD1 (6 bases). The germline CDR1 and CDR2 sequences are SGHKS and YYEKEE (reference sequence). CDR3 length equals 15 residues. Between the trimmed V and J ends, which lost 4 bases and 0 bases, there was a span of 10 bases. CDR3 bases: TGTGCCAGCAGCAGGGACACCGCGAACACCGGGGAGCTGTTTTTT. This sequence encodes CASSRDTANTGELFF.

This rearrangement joins TRBV30 to TRBJ2-3; 8 bases fit TRBD2. The CDR3 extends over 14 amino acids. V lost 4 bases, J lost 2 bases, and 5 bases stayed unmatched. Per germline, CDR1 GTSNPN and CDR2 SVGIG (reference sequence). The CDR3 is CAWMRGAPTDTQYF. CDR3 sequence (DNA): TGTGCCTGGATGCGGGGGGCGCCCACAGATACGCAGTATTTT.

The chain joins TRBV19 to TRBJ2-1, with a possible D match to TRBD2 (5 bases). The CDR3 has 13 residues. Deletions cut 2 bases from V and 9 bases from J, with 11 bases between. Germline V lookup: CDR1 LNHDA, CDR2 SQIVND (reference sequence). The CDR3 sequence: CASSIREAGEQFF. The CDR3 nucleotides read TGTGCCAGTAGTATACGCGAGGCGGGTGAGCAGTTCTTC.

V usage is TRBV9 and J usage is TRBJ2-3, with 9 bases that match TRBD2. Looked up from germline, CDR1 is SGDLS and CDR2 is YYNGEE. This CDR3 region has 17 residues. Trimming cost V 3 bases and J 0 bases; bases outside gene matches: 8. CDR3 sequence: CASSAHLAGPSTDTQYF. DNA of the CDR3: TGTGCCAGCAGCGCCCATCTAGCGGGACCAAGCACAGATACGCAGTATTTT.

The chain joins TRBV30 to TRBJ1-5; D gene ambiguous. Looked up from germline, CDR1 is GTSNPN and CDR2 is SVGIG (reference sequence). This CDR3 has 12 residues. The germline V and J ends were trimmed by 2 bases and 0 bases, with 2 bases remaining between them. This chain's CDR3 is CAWSYSNQPQHF. CDR3 bases: TGTGCCTGGAGTTATAGCAATCAGCCCCAGCATTTT.

This chain joins TRBV5-1 and TRBJ2-5, with D tentatively TRBD1 (6 bases). The CDR3 is 14 residues long. Trimming pared 3 bases from V and 3 bases from J, leaving 12 bases between. The V gene's germline CDR1 is SGHRS and CDR2 YFSETQ. DNA of the CDR3: TGCGCCAGCAGCTGGACAGTGGCCGAAGAGACCCAGTACTTC. It specifies CASSWTVAEETQYF.

The V and J genes are TRBV5-1 and TRBJ1-1, with 11 bases fitting TRBD1. The CDR3 covers 17 residues. Germline V gene sequence: CDR1 SGHRS, CDR2 YFSETQ. The J segment lost 7 bases and the V segment lost 2 bases, leaving 13 bases of the junction unmatched. The DNA of the CDR3 is TGCGCCAGCAGCTTAGTATCTTTTGGACAGGGGGCTGTTGAAGCTTTCTTT. As protein: CASSLVSFGQGAVEAFF.

V and J are TRBV14 and TRBJ2-2; D remains ambiguous. CDR1 and CDR2 (germline): SGHDN, FVKESK. Trimming removed 1 base at V and 1 base at J, with 4 bases between. This CDR3 is 14 amino acids long. As DNA, the CDR3 is TGTGCCAGCAGCCAAGTCAGGAACACCGGGGAGCTGTTTTTT. This sequence encodes CASSQVRNTGELFF.

The V and J genes are TRBV9 and TRBJ1-1, with TRBD1 identical over 7 bases. CDR3 length: 15 amino acids. Germline trimming cut 0 bases from V and 3 bases from J; bases unmatched to any gene: 5. The germline V gene encodes CDR1 SGDLS and CDR2 YYNGEE. Here the CDR3 reads CASSVGTGGDTEAFF. CDR3 bases: TGTGCCAGCAGCGTAGGGACAGGCGGGGACACTGAAGCTTTCTTT.

The chain couples TRBV5-4 to TRBJ2-2; possible D gene TRBD2, 5 bases. The V end lost 2 bases, the J end lost 4 bases, and 18 bases lay between the germline ends. The CDR3 length is 17 residues. Germline assignment: CDR1 SGHNT and CDR2 YYREEE (reference sequence). CDR3 sequence (DNA): TGTGCCAGCAGCTTCAATAAGGGAGTAGCAGTCACCGGGGAGCTGTTTTTT. Protein product: CASSFNKGVAVTGELFF.

CDR3 amino acids: CALLKLRGTETNEKLFF. The CDR3 region has the DNA TGTGCCCTACTTAAACTTAGGGGGACGGAAACTAATGAAAAACTGTTTTTT. The genes are TRBV2 and TRBJ1-4; a weak D match, TRBD1 (6 bases). The CDR3 spans 17 residues. V was cut by 11 bases and J by 1 base, with 23 bases left in between. Germline loops: CDR1 SNHLY, CDR2 FYNNEI.

This chain connects TRBV28 to TRBJ1-1; 7 nucleotides agree with TRBD1. This CDR3 is 15 amino acids long. Germline loops: CDR1 MDHEN, CDR2 SYDVKM. Unmatched junction bases numbered 9, after V lost 7 bases and J lost 1 base. The CDR3 region has the DNA TGTGCCAGCAAGTGGGACAGAAAGACGAACACTGAAGCTTTCTTT. It encodes CASKWDRKTNTEAFF. The complete variable domain, with remaining parts taken from reference TRBV28 and TRBJ1-1, reads DVKVTQSSRYLVKRTGEKVFLECVQDMDHENMFWYRQDPGLGLRLIYFSYDVKMKEKGDIPEGYSVSREKKERFSLILESASTNQTSMYLCASKWDRKTNTEAFFGQGTRLTVV.

The rearrangement links TRBV7-2 to TRBJ1-5; D not certain. Trimming pared 1 base from V and 1 base from J, leaving 5 bases between. Germline-derived CDR1 and CDR2 are SGHTA and FQGNSA. There are 14 residues in the CDR3. CDR3 nucleotides: TGTGCCAGCAGCTTAGACGGGAGCAATCAGCCCCAGCATTTT. The encoded protein is CASSLDGSNQPQHF.

The chain links TRBV2 to TRBJ1-2; D is unclear. Per germline, CDR1 SNHLY and CDR2 FYNNEI. This CDR3 spans 14 amino acids. V shed 6 bases and J shed 4 bases, with 15 bases lying between them. CDR3 region: CASSEIINGYGYTF. DNA for the CDR3: TGTGCCAGCAGCGAAATCATAAACGGCTATGGCTACACCTTC.

The V call is TRBV7-9, the J call TRBJ1-1; no clear D. V gave up 3 bases and J gave up 4 bases, with 12 bases separating them. CDR1 is SEHNR and CDR2 is FQNEAQ in the germline V gene (reference sequence). The CDR3 length is 14 residues. The CDR3 DNA sequence: TGTGCCAGCAGCTTTAGCGGAGACGGCACTGAAGCTTTCTTT. This encodes CASSFSGDGTEAFF.

The chain combines TRBV9 with TRBJ2-3; 9 bases map to TRBD2. Germline-derived CDR1 and CDR2 are SGDLS and YYNGEE. J gave up 4 bases and V 4 bases, and 13 bases lay outside the gene matches. CDR3 length equals 17 residues. CDR3 sequence reads: CASSPSRGGRAPDTQYF. In nucleotides, the CDR3 is TGTGCCAGCAGCCCCTCCAGGGGCGGGAGGGCCCCAGATACGCAGTATTTT. Full variable domain (rest looked up from reference TRBV9 and TRBJ2-3): DSGVTQTPKHLITATGQRVTLRCSPRSGDLSVYWYQQSLDQGLQFLIQYYNGEERAKGNILERFSAQQFPDLHSELNLSSLELGDSALYFCASSPSRGGRAPDTQYFGPGTRLTVL.

This chain connects TRBV7-9 to TRBJ2-3; D not resolved. From germline, CDR1 is SEHNR and CDR2 FQNEAQ (reference sequence). The CDR3 runs 16 residues. V gave up 0 bases and J gave up 4 bases, with 14 bases separating them. CDR3 in amino acids: CASSLAFGQIADTQYF. In DNA, the CDR3 is TGTGCCAGCAGCTTAGCTTTTGGGCAAATTGCAGATACGCAGTATTTT. The whole variable domain, remainder taken from reference TRBV7-9 and TRBJ2-3, is DTGVSQNPRHKITKRGQNVTFRCDPISEHNRLYWYRQTLGQGPEFLTYFQNEAQLEKSRLLSDRFSAERPKGSFSTLEIQRTEQGDSAMYLCASSLAFGQIADTQYFGPGTRLTVL.

The CDR3 sequence is CASSTEWTRAVETQYF. The CDR3 DNA sequence: TGTGCCAGCAGTACAGAGTGGACCAGGGCGGTAGAGACCCAGTACTTC. The chain couples TRBV2 to TRBJ2-5; weak D call: TRBD1 (5 bases). Trimming removed 5 bases from V and 4 bases from J, with 20 bases in between. CDR3 length: 16 residues. Per germline, CDR1 SNHLY and CDR2 FYNNEI.

The chain has TRBV11-2 and TRBJ1-2; 9 bases match TRBD1. With 3 bases clipped from V and 6 bases from J, the junction kept 5 bases outside the gene matches. Germline lookup yields CDR1 SGHAT and CDR2 FQNNGV. The CDR3 is made up of 14 amino acids. CDR3 amino acids: CASSFWDREDGYTF. CDR3 nucleotides: TGTGCCAGCAGCTTCTGGGACAGGGAGGATGGCTACACCTTC.

This chain links TRBV7-9 with TRBJ1-1; D gene ambiguous. The CDR3 contains 16 residues. Between the trimmed V and J ends, which lost 7 bases and 1 base, there was a span of 19 bases. Germline V lookup: CDR1 SEHNR, CDR2 FQNEAQ (reference sequence). The CDR3: CASTTIPPGKNTEAFF. DNA for the CDR3: TGTGCCAGCACCACAATCCCCCCCGGGAAGAACACTGAAGCTTTCTTT.

The chain is built from TRBV6-1 and TRBJ2-3; no definite D call. From germline, CDR1 is MNHNS and CDR2 SASEGT. CDR3 length: 14 residues. V was clipped by 1 base and J by 0 bases, with 5 bases between them. In DNA, the CDR3 is TGTGCCAGCAGTGAAGGCAGTAGCACAGATACGCAGTATTTT. Translated: CASSEGSSTDTQYF.

The chain is built from TRBV30 and TRBJ1-5, with D perhaps matching TRBD1 (6 bases). CDR1 is GTSNPN, CDR2 SVGIG, per germline (reference sequence). This CDR3 has 14 residues. Trimming took 1 base from V and 3 from J, leaving 10 bases between them. CDR3 region: CAWSDRVLNQPQHF. Here the CDR3 DNA reads TGTGCCTGGAGTGACAGGGTCCTCAATCAGCCCCAGCATTTT.

This chain links TRBV12-5 with TRBJ1-6, with a tentative D call TRBD1 (5 bases). V lost 7 bases to trimming and J lost 7 bases, with 26 bases between them. The CDR3 covers 18 residues. Germline V gene lookup returns CDR1 LGHNT and CDR2 FRNRAP. The CDR3, as DNA: TGTGCTAGTGACGCCAGGGTAGTACCCGATATGGCGAATTCACCCCTCCACTTT. Its translation is CASDARVVPDMANSPLHF.

This rearrangement joins TRBV5-1 to TRBJ2-7; D is ambiguous. Trimming pared 4 bases from V and 7 bases from J, leaving 18 bases between. CDR3 size: 14 residues. Germline V lookup: CDR1 SGHRS, CDR2 YFSETQ. The CDR3 DNA reads as TGCGCCAGCAGCCGCGGATCTCTGGTGTGGGAGCAGTACTTC. This gives the protein CASSRGSLVWEQYF.

In this sample, this clone is medium-sized. This rearrangement joins TRBV6-1 to TRBJ1-5; maybe TRBD1 (5 bases). V lost 0 bases and J 5 bases, leaving 23 bases between the germline ends. Germline V CDR1 and CDR2: MNHNS, SASEGT. The CDR3 has 19 residues. CDR3 DNA: TGTGCCAGCAGTGAAGCGCTTCGAGCTTCTTCAGGGTGGCATCAGCCCCAGCATTTT. Translated, it gives CASSEALRASSGWHQPQHF.